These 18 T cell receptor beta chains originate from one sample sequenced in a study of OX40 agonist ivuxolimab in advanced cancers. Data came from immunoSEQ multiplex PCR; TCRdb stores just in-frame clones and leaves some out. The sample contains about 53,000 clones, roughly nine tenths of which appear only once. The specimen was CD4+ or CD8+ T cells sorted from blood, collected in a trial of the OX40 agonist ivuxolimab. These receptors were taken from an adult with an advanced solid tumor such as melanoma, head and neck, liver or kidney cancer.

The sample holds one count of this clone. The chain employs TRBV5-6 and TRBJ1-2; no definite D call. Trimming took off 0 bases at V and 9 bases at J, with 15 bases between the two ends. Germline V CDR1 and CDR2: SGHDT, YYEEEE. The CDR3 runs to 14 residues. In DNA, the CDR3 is TGTGCCAGCAGCTTGGCTGGGCAGGTTTGGCGCTACACCTTC. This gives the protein CASSLAGQVWRYTF. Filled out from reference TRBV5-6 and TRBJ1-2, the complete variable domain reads DAGVTQSPTHLIKTRGQQVTLRCSPKSGHDTVSWYQQALGQGPQFIFQYYEEEERQRGNFPDRFSGHQFPNYSSELNVNALLLGDSALYLCASSLAGQVWRYTFGSGTRLTVV.

The CDR3, as DNA: TGTGCCAGTAGTATGAGCACGGACGGTGGTGAAGCTTTCTTT. Its protein product is CASSMSTDGGEAFF. This chain uses TRBV19 with TRBJ1-1, with no clear D. Per the germline V gene, CDR1 is LNHDA and CDR2 is SQIVND (reference sequence). V shed 3 bases and J shed 7 bases, with 15 bases lying between them. The CDR3 sequence is 14 residues long.

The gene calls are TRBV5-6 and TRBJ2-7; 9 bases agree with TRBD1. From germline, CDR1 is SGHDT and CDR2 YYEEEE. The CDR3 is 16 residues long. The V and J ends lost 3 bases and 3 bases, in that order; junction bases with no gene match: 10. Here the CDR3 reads CASSSEGQGKGYEQYF. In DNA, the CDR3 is TGTGCCAGCAGCTCGGAGGGACAGGGTAAAGGCTACGAGCAGTACTTC.

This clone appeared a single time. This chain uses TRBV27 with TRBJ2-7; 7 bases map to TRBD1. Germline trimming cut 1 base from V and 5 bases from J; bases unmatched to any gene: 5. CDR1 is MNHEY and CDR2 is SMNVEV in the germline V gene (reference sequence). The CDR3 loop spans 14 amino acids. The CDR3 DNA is TGTGCCAGCAGTTTATATGACAGGGTACACGAGCAGTACTTC. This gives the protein CASSLYDRVHEQYF.

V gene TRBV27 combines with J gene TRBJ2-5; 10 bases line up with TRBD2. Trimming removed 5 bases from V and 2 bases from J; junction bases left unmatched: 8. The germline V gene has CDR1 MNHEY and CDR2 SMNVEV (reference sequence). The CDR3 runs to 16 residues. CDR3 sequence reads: CASSLQPLAGQETQYF. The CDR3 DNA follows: TGTGCCAGCAGTCTCCAGCCACTAGCGGGACAAGAGACCCAGTACTTC.

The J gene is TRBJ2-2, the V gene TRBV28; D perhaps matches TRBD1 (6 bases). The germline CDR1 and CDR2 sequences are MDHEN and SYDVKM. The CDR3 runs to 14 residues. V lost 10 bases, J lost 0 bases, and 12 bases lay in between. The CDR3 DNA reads TGTGCCACCCAGGGGATGACGAACACCGGGGAGCTGTTTTTT. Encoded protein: CATQGMTNTGELFF.

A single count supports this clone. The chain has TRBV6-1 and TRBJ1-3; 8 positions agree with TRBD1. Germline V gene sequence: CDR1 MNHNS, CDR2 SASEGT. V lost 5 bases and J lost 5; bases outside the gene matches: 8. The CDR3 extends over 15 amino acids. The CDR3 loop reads CASSMTQGDRNTIYF. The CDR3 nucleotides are TGTGCCAGCAGTATGACACAGGGGGATAGAAACACCATATATTTT.

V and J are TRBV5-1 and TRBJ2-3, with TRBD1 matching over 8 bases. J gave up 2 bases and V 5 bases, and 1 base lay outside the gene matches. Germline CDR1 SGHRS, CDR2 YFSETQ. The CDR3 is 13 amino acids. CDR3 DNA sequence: TGCGCCAGCAGGACAGGGGTCACAGATACGCAGTATTTT. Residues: CASRTGVTDTQYF.

In nucleotides, the CDR3 is TGCGCCAGCAGCTTGGACACGGGGGAGCAGTTCTTC. It specifies CASSLDTGEQFF. The J gene is TRBJ2-1, the V gene TRBV5-1; the D gene is possibly TRBD2 (5 bases). V lost 0 bases and J lost 10, with 8 bases in between. Germline V CDR1 and CDR2: SGHRS, YFSETQ. The CDR3 runs 12 residues.

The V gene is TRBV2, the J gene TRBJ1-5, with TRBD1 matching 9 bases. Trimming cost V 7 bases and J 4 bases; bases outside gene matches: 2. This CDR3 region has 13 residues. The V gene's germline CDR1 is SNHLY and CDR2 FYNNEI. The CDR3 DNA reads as TGTGCCAGCACACAGGGGGCTAATCAGCCCCAGCATTTT. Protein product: CASTQGANQPQHF.

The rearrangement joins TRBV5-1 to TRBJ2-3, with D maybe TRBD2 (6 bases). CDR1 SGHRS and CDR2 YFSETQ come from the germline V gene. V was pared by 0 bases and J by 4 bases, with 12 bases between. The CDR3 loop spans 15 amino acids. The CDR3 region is CASSLDVGSADTQYF. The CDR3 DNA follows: TGCGCCAGCAGCTTGGACGTCGGGAGCGCAGATACGCAGTATTTT.

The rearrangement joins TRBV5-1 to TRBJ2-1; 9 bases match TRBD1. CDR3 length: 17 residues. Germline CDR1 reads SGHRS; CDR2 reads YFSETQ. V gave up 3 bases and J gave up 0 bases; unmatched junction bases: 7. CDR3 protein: CASSSGQGEFSYNEQFF. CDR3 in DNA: TGCGCCAGCAGCTCGGGACAGGGTGAATTCTCCTACAATGAGCAGTTCTTC.

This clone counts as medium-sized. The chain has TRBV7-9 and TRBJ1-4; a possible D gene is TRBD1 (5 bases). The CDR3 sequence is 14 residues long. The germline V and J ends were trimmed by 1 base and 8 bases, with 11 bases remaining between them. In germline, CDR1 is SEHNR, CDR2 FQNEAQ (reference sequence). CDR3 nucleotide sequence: TGTGCCAGCAGCTTAGAAGGGACGGGAGAAAAACTGTTTTTT. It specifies CASSLEGTGEKLFF.

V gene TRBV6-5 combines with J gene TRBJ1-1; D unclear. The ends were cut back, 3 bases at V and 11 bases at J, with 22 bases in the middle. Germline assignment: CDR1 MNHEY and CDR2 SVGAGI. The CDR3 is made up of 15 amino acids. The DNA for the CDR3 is TGTGCCAGCAGTTATGGAGCCGGGCCTTCCTCGGTGGCTTTCTTT. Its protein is CASSYGAGPSSVAFF.

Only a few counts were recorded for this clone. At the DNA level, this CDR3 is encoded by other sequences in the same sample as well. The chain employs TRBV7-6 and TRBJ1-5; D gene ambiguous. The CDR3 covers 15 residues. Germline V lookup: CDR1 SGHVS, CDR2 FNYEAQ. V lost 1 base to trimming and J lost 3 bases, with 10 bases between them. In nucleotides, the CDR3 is TGTGCCAGCAGCTTAGAAGAAGGGTTCAATCAGCCCCAGCATTTT. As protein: CASSLEEGFNQPQHF.

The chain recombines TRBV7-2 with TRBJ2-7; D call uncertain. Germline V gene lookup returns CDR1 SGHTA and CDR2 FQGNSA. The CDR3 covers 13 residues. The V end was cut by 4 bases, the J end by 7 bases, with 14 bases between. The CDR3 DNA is TGTGCCAGCAGCTCGCAGAACTTGGGGGAGCAGTACTTC. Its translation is CASSSQNLGEQYF.

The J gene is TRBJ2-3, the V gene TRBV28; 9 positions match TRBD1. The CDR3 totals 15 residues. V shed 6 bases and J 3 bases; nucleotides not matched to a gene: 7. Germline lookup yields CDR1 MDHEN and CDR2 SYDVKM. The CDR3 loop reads CASSRPGTGTDTQYF. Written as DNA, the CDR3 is TGTGCCAGCAGCCGACCTGGGACAGGGACAGATACGCAGTATTTT.

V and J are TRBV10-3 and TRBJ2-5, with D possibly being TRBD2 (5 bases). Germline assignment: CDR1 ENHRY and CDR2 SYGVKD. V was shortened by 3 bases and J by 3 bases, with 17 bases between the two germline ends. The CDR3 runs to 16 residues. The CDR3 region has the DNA TGTGCCATCAGTGATTCGTTAGGCGGGTTTAAAGAGACCCAGTACTTC. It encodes CAISDSLGGFKETQYF.